This T cell receptor beta chain was recovered during a study of blood T cell repertoires in COVID-19. Libraries were prepared by immunoSEQ multiplex PCR; TCRdb keeps only in-frame clonotypes and omits some of them. This sample carries roughly 43,000 clones, approximately 90% of them seen once, and the ten largest clones take 8% to 9%. Per germline, CDR1 MDHEN and CDR2 SYDVKM. CDR3 length: 15 residues. The trim removed 3 bases at V and 4 bases at J, leaving 8 bases unmatched. The sequence came from a man in his sixties with active COVID-19. Sequencing was carried out using peripheral blood. The chain is built from TRBV28 and TRBJ1-2; TRBD1 agrees at 7 bases. CDR3 sequence (DNA): TGTGCCAGCAGTTTCATTTACAGGGGTGGCTATGGCTACACCTTC. Amino acids: CASSFIYRGGYGYTF.